This T cell receptor beta chain appears in the sequencing data of a study of blood T cells in healthy people across ages. CDR1 and CDR2 from the germline V gene are MNHEY and SVGAGI. Losses at the gene ends were 2 bases for V and 2 bases for J; bases not matched to a gene: 1. This CDR3 spans 15 amino acids. PCR was performed a second time for about 7 to 11 cycles using a sample-barcoded 5' primer and a J-beta primer mix. TCRdb re-called the 5' RACE reads with MiXCR, one entry per CDR3 protein. Of some 700,000 distinct CDR3 sequences listed, 43% were seen once; the top ten hold around a fifth. The material sequenced was blood. This TCR was sampled from a woman in her sixties or seventies in good health. The gene calls are TRBV6-5 and TRBJ2-7, with 12 bases fitting TRBD1. The DNA for the CDR3 is TGTGCCAGCAGTTACGGGACAGGGGGCGCCTACGAGCAGTACTTC. It codes for CASSYGTGGAYEQYF.